Listed below are T cell receptor beta chains from one sample, sequenced in a study of blood T cell repertoires in COVID-19. Sequencing was performed with immunoSEQ multiplex PCR; in TCRdb, only in-frame clones are kept and a portion is missing. The repertoire consists of over 85,000 clones, with more than 85% occurring once and the leading ten covering 2.3%. Sequences were obtained from peripheral blood. The source of these receptors is a human donor with active COVID-19. The donor label of this sample is uncertain. Both conserved end residues are part of each CDR3. The D gene is left open where the match is weak. Clone size, where shown, is once, few, many, or a class for clones that have expanded.

TRBV9	-	-	TRBJ1-4	CASSVGAGMGEKLFF	TGTGCCAGCAGCGTAGGGGCAGGGATGGGAGAAAAACTGTTTTTT
TRBV18	TRBD1	-	TRBJ1-6	CASSPRSRDSESSYNSPLHF	TGTGCCAGCTCACCGAGGTCCCGGGACAGCGAGAGCTCCTATAATTCACCCCTCCACTTT
TRBV4-3	-	-	TRBJ1-1	CASSQDVQNTEAFF	TGCGCCAGCAGCCAAGACGTACAGAACACTGAAGCTTTCTTT
TRBV20-1	-	-	TRBJ2-3	CSAHTKDTQYF	TGCAGTGCCCATACTAAAGATACGCAGTATTTT
TRBV7-2	-	-	TRBJ2-3	CASSLGLLGALDTQYF	TGTGCCAGCAGCTTAGGGCTGTTGGGGGCACTTGATACGCAGTATTTT
TRBV4-1	TRBD2	-	TRBJ2-7	CASSQAPERGGRREQYF	TGCGCCAGCAGCCAAGCTCCCGAGCGGGGGGGCCGGCGCGAGCAGTACTTC
TRBV7-9	TRBD2	-	TRBJ2-2	CASSSGLVNTGELFF	TGTGCCAGCAGCTCCGGACTAGTGAACACCGGGGAGCTGTTTTTT
TRBV4-1	-	once	TRBJ1-5	CASSQGEVDYSNQPQHF	TGCGCCAGCAGCCAAGGGGAGGTGGATTATAGCAATCAGCCCCAGCATTTT
TRBV2	TRBD2	once	TRBJ2-1	CASSETSGGNEQFF	TGTGCCAGCAGTGAGACTAGCGGGGGGAATGAGCAGTTCTTC
TRBV6-5	TRBD2	-	TRBJ2-7	CASSSPGSGSSYEQYF	TGTGCCAGCAGTTCCCCGGGTAGCGGGAGCTCCTACGAGCAGTACTTC
TRBV5-4	-	-	TRBJ1-1	CASSFQGLSTEAFF	TGTGCCAGCAGCTTTCAGGGGCTGAGCACTGAAGCTTTCTTT
TRBV7-9	TRBD1	-	TRBJ2-7	CASSLTGTGAVGEQYF	TGTGCCAGCAGCCTGACCGGGACAGGGGCCGTCGGGGAGCAGTACTTC
TRBV6-6	TRBD1	-	TRBJ2-7	CASSYSRQGAPYEQYF	TGTGCCAGCAGTTACTCCCGACAGGGGGCGCCTTACGAGCAGTACTTC
TRBV2	-	-	TRBJ1-4	CASALDGATNEKLFF	TGTGCCAGCGCTCTAGACGGGGCAACTAATGAAAAACTGTTTTTT